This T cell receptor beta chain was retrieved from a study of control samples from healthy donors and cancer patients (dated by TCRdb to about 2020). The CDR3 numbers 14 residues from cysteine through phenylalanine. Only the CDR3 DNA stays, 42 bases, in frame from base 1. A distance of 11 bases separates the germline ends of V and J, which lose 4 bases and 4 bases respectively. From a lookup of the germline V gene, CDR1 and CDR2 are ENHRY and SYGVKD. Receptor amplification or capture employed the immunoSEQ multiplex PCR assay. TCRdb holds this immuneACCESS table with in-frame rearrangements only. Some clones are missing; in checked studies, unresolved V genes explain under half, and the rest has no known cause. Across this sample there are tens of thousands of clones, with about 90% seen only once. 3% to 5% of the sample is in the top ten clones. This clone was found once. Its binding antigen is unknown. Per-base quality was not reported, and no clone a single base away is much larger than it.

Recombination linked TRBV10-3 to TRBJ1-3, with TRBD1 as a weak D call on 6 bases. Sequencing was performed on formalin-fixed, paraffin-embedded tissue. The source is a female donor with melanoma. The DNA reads TGTGCCATCAGTGCCCAGGGGTCCGGAAACACCATATATTTT. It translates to CAISAQGSGNTIYF.